This TCR beta chain stems from a study of somatic mutations in cytotoxic T cells in rheumatoid arthritis. Study-level background: Patient blood (30 ml EDTA) was drawn right after diagnosis, before any treatment. Study-wide points: A largest CD8+ clone above 20% of CD8+ cells occurred in about an eighth of the roughly 60 patients.

Only a few counts were recorded for this clone. Its antigen remains unidentified. There are 16 residues in the CDR3. With 6 bases clipped from V and 2 bases from J, the junction kept 6 bases outside the gene matches. Germline assignment: CDR1 SEHNR and CDR2 FQNEAQ (reference sequence). Data came from immunoSEQ multiplex PCR; TCRdb stores just in-frame clones and leaves some out. The sample records roughly 15,000 clones, around 77% being singletons. This chain uses TRBV7-9 with TRBJ2-2; TRBD2 agrees at 10 bases. Source material: CD8+ T cells sorted from blood. The clonotype was recovered from an adult with rheumatoid arthritis. The CDR3 DNA follows: TGTGCCAGCAGTCCTAGCGGGGGACATAACACCGGGGAGCTGTTTTTT. Protein: CASSPSGGHNTGELFF.